The clone carrying this T cell receptor (beta chain) was observed a handful of times. Antigen: not known. After constant-region reverse-primer amplification, full-length variable regions underwent semi-nested PCR with Nested Universal Primer A. One entry per CDR3 protein results from TCRdb running MiXCR on the 5' RACE reads. Among approximately 47,000 distinct CDR3 sequences listed, about 28% were seen once. Findings and caveats of the study: In terms of TCR gene usage, tumor memory CD4+ T cells clustered together with blood and lymph node memory CD4+ cells, as well as with lymph node naive CD4+ cells.

The sample taken for sequencing was naive CD4+ T cells sorted from blood. As for subset: naive CD4+ T cells, CD4+CD45RA+CD25-. This receptor was taken from a female donor with breast cancer.

The CDR3 sequence is CASSLVAMYSTDTQYF. CDR3 bases: TGTGCCAGCAGCTTAGTTGCAATGTATAGCACAGATACGCAGTATTTT. This chain joins TRBV7-9 and TRBJ2-3, with D hard to call. V shed 1 base and J shed 0 bases, with 11 bases lying between them. The CDR3 length is 16 residues. Germline V gene lookup returns CDR1 SEHNR and CDR2 FQNEAQ (reference sequence).